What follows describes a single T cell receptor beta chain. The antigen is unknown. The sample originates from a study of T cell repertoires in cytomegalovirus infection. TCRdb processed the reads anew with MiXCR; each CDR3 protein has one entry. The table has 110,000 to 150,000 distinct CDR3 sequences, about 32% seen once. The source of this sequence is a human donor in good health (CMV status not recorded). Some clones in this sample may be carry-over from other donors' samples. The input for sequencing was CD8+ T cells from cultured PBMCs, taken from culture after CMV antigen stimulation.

The CDR3 loop reads CASSYGPGGYTF. DNA for the CDR3: TGTGCCAGCAGTTACGGCCCGGGCGGCTACACCTTC. The chain is built from TRBV6-6 and TRBJ1-2; D not resolved. The germline V and J ends were trimmed by 2 bases and 8 bases, with 9 bases remaining between them. The length of the CDR3 is 12 residues. Per germline, CDR1 MNHNY and CDR2 SVGAGI (reference sequence).